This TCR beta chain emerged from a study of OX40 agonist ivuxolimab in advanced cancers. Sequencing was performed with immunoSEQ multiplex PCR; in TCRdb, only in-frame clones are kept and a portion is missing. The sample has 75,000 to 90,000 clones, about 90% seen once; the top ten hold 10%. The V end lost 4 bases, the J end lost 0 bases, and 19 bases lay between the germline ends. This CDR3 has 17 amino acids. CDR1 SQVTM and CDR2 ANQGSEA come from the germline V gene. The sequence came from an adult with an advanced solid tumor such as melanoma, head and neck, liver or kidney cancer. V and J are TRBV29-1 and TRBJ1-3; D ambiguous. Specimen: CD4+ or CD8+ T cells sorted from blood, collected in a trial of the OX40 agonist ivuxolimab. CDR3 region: CSVAGFIGPLSGNTIYF. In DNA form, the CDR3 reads TGCAGCGTTGCGGGCTTTATAGGGCCACTCTCTGGAAACACCATATATTTT.